This TCR beta chain is drawn from a study of CD8+ T cells in alopecia areata. For the study at large: Treated patients swallowed 5 to 10 mg of oral tofacitinib twice daily. It was 6 to 18 months of tofacitinib, and then there were 6 months off drug.

After isolation, RNA underwent reverse transcription to generate cDNA as the sequencing template. The protocol was immunoSEQ multiplex PCR, while the TCRdb copy is restricted to in-frame clones and leaves out a portion. The table records about 98,000 clones, less than 50% of them present only once. Regarding this clone: The antigen remains unidentified.

Study-level findings and limits: It was less clear whether patients shared TCRs than it was in mice, possibly because of HLA. Scalp lesions, especially in alopecia totalis/universalis, had higher clonality than normal scalp.

Germline CDR1 SGHAT, CDR2 FQNNGV. Trimming took 6 bases from V and 8 from J; bases not matched to a gene: 6. CDR3 length: 14 residues. This sequence was found in a human donor with alopecia areata. Source material: CD4+ T cells sorted from blood. V usage is TRBV11-2 and J usage is TRBJ2-1; 11 bases match TRBD2. This CDR3 reads CASRPGLAGDEQFF. In DNA form, the CDR3 reads TGTGCCAGCAGACCCGGACTAGCGGGTGATGAGCAGTTCTTC.